Each of the 23 T cell receptor beta chains below was sequenced from the same sample in a study of blood T cells in healthy people across ages. The second PCR ran roughly 6 to 11 cycles with a sample-barcoded 5' primer and J-beta primers. One entry per CDR3 protein results from TCRdb running MiXCR on the 5' RACE reads. The data show hundreds of thousands of distinct CDR3 sequences, with about a third seen just once and 15% to 17% held by the top ten. The sample taken for sequencing was blood. Every receptor here comes from an elderly woman in good health.

This clonotype was recorded once. The chain links TRBV12-3 or TRBV12-4 to TRBJ2-3; no clear D gene. V lost 1 base, J lost 11 bases, and 16 bases lay in between. There are 14 residues in the CDR3. CDR3 loop: CASSLGITTDVQYF. DNA of the CDR3: TGTGCCAGCAGTTTAGGAATAACCACAGATGTGCAGTATTTT.

This clonotype was detected many times. The genes are TRBV4-1 and TRBJ2-7; D is unresolved. Germline values: CDR1 MGHRA, CDR2 YSYEKL. V dropped 0 bases and J dropped 1 base, with 7 bases sitting between them. CDR3 size: 14 residues. CDR3: CASSQERRSYEQYF. The CDR3 DNA sequence: TGCGCCAGCAGCCAAGAGAGGCGGTCCTACGAGCAGTACTTC.

A remark on this clonotype: The junction does not match germline at one end; this may be a read error. The rearrangement uses TRBV12-3 or TRBV12-4 and TRBJ2-3, with D possibly being TRBD1 (6 bases). The CDR3 runs 15 residues. Written as DNA, the CDR3 is TGTGCCAGCAGTTTAGGGACAGTGGGCGCAGATGCGCAGTATTTT. This encodes CASSLGTVGADAQYF.

In its sample, this clonotype was seen many times. The CDR3 bases are TGCAGTGCTACCAGTTTAGCCAAAAACATTCAGTACTTC. This sequence encodes CSATSLAKNIQYF. The chain couples TRBV20-1 to TRBJ2-4; the D is unclear. The V end was cut by 4 bases, the J end by 0 bases, with 7 bases between. Germline V gene sequence: CDR1 DFQATT, CDR2 SNEGSKA (reference sequence). CDR3 length: 13 residues.

This clonotype turned up a few times. J is TRBJ1-2 and V is TRBV14; D gene unclear. CDR1 and CDR2 from the germline V gene are SGHDN and FVKESK. The V gene lost 3 bases and the J gene lost 8 bases, with 13 bases spanning the gap. The CDR3 consists of 13 residues. The CDR3 spells CASSHNSPGGYTF. In DNA form, the CDR3 reads TGTGCCAGCAGCCATAACTCGCCAGGCGGCTACACCTTC.

In this sample, this clonotype turned up a few times. The chain joins TRBV30 to TRBJ1-2, with D possibly being TRBD1 (5 bases). Germline V lookup: CDR1 GTSNPN, CDR2 SVGIG (reference sequence). The CDR3 runs 14 residues. Trimming took off 0 bases at V and 7 bases at J, with 15 bases between the two ends. This CDR3 is CAWSVLLGGTGYTF. DNA for the CDR3: TGTGCCTGGAGTGTATTACTCGGGGGAACTGGCTACACCTTC.

This clonotype came up a few times. This chain connects TRBV11-2 to TRBJ1-1; D is undetermined. Trimming removed 3 bases at V and 4 bases at J, with 12 bases between. This CDR3 region has 14 residues. The germline gives CDR1 SGHAT, CDR2 FQNNGV. The CDR3 sequence: CASSFGSLGTEAFF. The CDR3 coding sequence is TGTGCCAGCAGCTTTGGAAGCCTGGGCACTGAAGCTTTCTTT.

This clonotype was observed many times. The chain uses TRBV18 and TRBJ1-2; no definite D call. Germline CDR1 is KGHSH and CDR2 is LQKENI. This CDR3 has 14 residues. V was trimmed by 4 bases and J by 0 bases, leaving 9 bases between them. CDR3 coding DNA: TGTGCCAGCTCACGGGTTCATTCTAACTATGGCTACACCTTC. Protein sequence: CASSRVHSNYGYTF. Full variable domain (outside the CDR3, taken from reference TRBV18 and TRBJ1-2): NAGVMQNPRHLVRRRGQEARLRCSPMKGHSHVYWYRQLPEEGLKFMVYLQKENIIDESGMPKERFSAEFPKEGPSILRIQQVVRGDSAAYFCASSRVHSNYGYTFGSGTRLTVV.

Turning to this clonotype: A single base separates this from a much larger clone, so it may be a read error. The chain links TRBV7-2 to TRBJ1-2, with D possibly being TRBD1 (6 bases). CDR3 size: 13 residues. The V and J ends lost 3 bases and 9 bases respectively, with 14 bases between them. Germline V CDR1 and CDR2: SGHTA, FQGNSA. Here the CDR3 reads CASSFRDKSSYTF. The CDR3 nucleotides read TGTGCCAGCAGCTTCCGGGACAAATCCAGCTACACCTTC.

The genes are TRBV20-1 and TRBJ2-5, with D perhaps TRBD1 (6 bases). The germline V and J ends were trimmed by 6 bases and 4 bases, with 21 bases remaining between them. The CDR3 is 15 residues long. Germline-derived CDR1 and CDR2 are DFQATT and SNEGSKA (reference sequence). This CDR3 is CSAEPADRGGETQYF. The CDR3 bases are TGCAGTGCCGAACCAGCGGACAGAGGGGGAGAGACCCAGTACTTC.

This clonotype was recorded many times. The rearrangement joins TRBV7-3 to TRBJ1-2; tentatively, D is TRBD1 (6 bases). This CDR3 has 16 residues. Germline V gives CDR1 SGHTA, CDR2 FQGTGA. V was shortened by 0 bases and J by 5 bases, with 16 bases between the two germline ends. The CDR3 nucleotides read TGTGCCAGCAGCTTAACAGGGCAGGGGTTAGGATATGGCTACACCTTC. It yields the protein CASSLTGQGLGYGYTF. Full variable domain (missing parts from reference TRBV7-3 and TRBJ1-2): GAGVSQTPSNKVTEKGKYVELRCDPISGHTALYWYRQSLGQGPEFLIYFQGTGAADDSGLPNDRFFAVRPEGSVSTLKIQRTERGDSAVYLCASSLTGQGLGYGYTFGSGTRLTVV.

This clonotype was seen at least ten times. V gene TRBV11-2 combines with J gene TRBJ2-3; D might be TRBD2 (6 bases). This CDR3 comprises 14 residues. The V and J ends lost 2 bases and 5 bases respectively, with 11 bases between them. Germline V lookup: CDR1 SGHAT, CDR2 FQNNGV. CDR3 amino acids: CASSLRLAKDTQYF. In DNA, the CDR3 is TGTGCCAGCAGCTTAAGGCTAGCGAAAGATACGCAGTATTTT.

The chain carries TRBV15 and TRBJ2-1; no clear D gene. V lost 5 bases and J lost 5, with 10 bases in between. Germline V gene sequence: CDR1 LNHNV, CDR2 YYDKDF (reference sequence). The CDR3 contains 13 residues. The CDR3 sequence: CATSYGPDNEQFF. CDR3 bases: TGTGCCACCAGCTACGGACCCGACAATGAGCAGTTCTTC.

This clonotype occurred a few times. This chain joins TRBV5-6 and TRBJ2-4; tentative D call: TRBD2 (5 bases). V lost 1 base to trimming and J lost 0 bases, with 8 bases between them. This CDR3 contains 15 residues. In germline, CDR1 is SGHDT, CDR2 YYEEEE. The CDR3 loop reads CASSLQRIAKNIQYF. In DNA, the CDR3 is TGTGCCAGCAGCTTGCAGCGGATAGCCAAAAACATTCAGTACTTC. Based on the CDR3 plus reference TRBV5-6 and TRBJ2-4, the full variable domain is DAGVTQSPTHLIKTRGQQVTLRCSPKSGHDTVSWYQQALGQGPQFIFQYYEEEERQRGNFPDRFSGHQFPNYSSELNVNALLLGDSALYLCASSLQRIAKNIQYFGAGTRLSVL.

This clonotype was found a few times. The gene calls are TRBV14 and TRBJ2-3; D possibly corresponds to TRBD2 (6 bases). Germline V lookup: CDR1 SGHDN, CDR2 FVKESK. V lost 0 bases and J 5 bases, leaving 15 bases between the germline ends. The length of the CDR3 is 16 residues. This CDR3 reads CASSQDRTSREDTQYF. The CDR3 DNA reads TGTGCCAGCAGCCAAGATAGAACTAGCCGAGAAGATACGCAGTATTTT.

Comment on this clonotype: A read error may explain this, as a much larger clone is one base away. The chain uses TRBV7-2 and TRBJ1-1, with D possibly matching TRBD1 (6 bases). Germline V gives CDR1 SGHTA, CDR2 FQGNSA. CDR3 length equals 13 residues. V dropped 8 bases and J dropped 10 bases, with 20 bases sitting between them. The CDR3 protein is CASGPGTLLGAFF. For the CDR3, the DNA is TGTGCCAGCGGACCCGGGACACTTCTTGGAGCTTTCTTT.

The CDR3 here is CASTAQGNTGELFF. Written as DNA, the CDR3 is TGTGCCAGCACTGCACAGGGTAACACCGGGGAGCTGTTTTTT. This chain links TRBV2 with TRBJ2-2, with D maybe TRBD1 (6 bases). With 7 bases removed from V and 2 bases from J, the gap between germline ends came to 11 bases. The germline V gene has CDR1 SNHLY and CDR2 FYNNEI. The CDR3 has 14 residues.

This clonotype has at least ten counts. The V call is TRBV7-6, the J call TRBJ2-7; D gene ambiguous. V was shortened by 1 base and J by 2 bases, with 9 bases between the two germline ends. CDR3 length equals 14 residues. The germline CDR1 and CDR2 sequences are SGHVS and FNYEAQ. This CDR3 reads CASSLGGNAYEQYF. The CDR3 region has the DNA TGTGCCAGCAGCTTAGGCGGAAATGCCTACGAGCAGTACTTC.

This clonotype was counted a few times. The chain uses TRBV18 and TRBJ2-1; 8 nucleotides match TRBD1. With 3 bases clipped from V and 0 bases from J, the junction kept 7 bases outside the gene matches. This CDR3 region has 17 residues. In germline, CDR1 is KGHSH, CDR2 LQKENI. CDR3 amino acids: CASSPKTGVNSYNEQFF. The CDR3 DNA reads as TGTGCCAGCTCACCGAAGACAGGGGTCAACTCCTACAATGAGCAGTTCTTC.

This clonotype has ten or more counts. This rearrangement joins TRBV5-1 to TRBJ2-5; the D gene is possibly TRBD2 (5 bases). This CDR3 has 14 residues. Germline values: CDR1 SGHRS, CDR2 YFSETQ. The ends were cut back, 0 bases at V and 4 bases at J, with 10 bases in the middle. DNA of the CDR3: TGCGCCAGCAGCTTGGTGGGGAGCGGAGAGACCCAGTACTTC. Its protein product is CASSLVGSGETQYF. The entire variable domain, with the rest obtained from reference TRBV5-1 and TRBJ2-5, is as follows: KAGVTQTPRYLIKTRGQQVTLSCSPISGHRSVSWYQQTPGQGLQFLFEYFSETQRNKGNFPGRFSGRQFSNSRSEMNVSTLELGDSALYLCASSLVGSGETQYFGPGTRLLVL.

This chain links TRBV5-6 with TRBJ2-5, with D possibly TRBD2 on 5 matching bases. The CDR3 runs to 14 residues. The germline V gene encodes CDR1 SGHDT and CDR2 YYEEEE. V was pared by 6 bases and J by 11 bases, with 23 bases between. The CDR3 DNA reads as TGTGCCAGCACCTTCGGAACCCGGGGAGATGAGCAGTACTTC. Translation: CASTFGTRGDEQYF.

This clonotype was observed many times. This CDR3 reads CASRLLAGASTDTQYF. CDR3 nucleotides: TGTGCCAGCCGACTTCTAGCGGGTGCTAGCACAGATACGCAGTATTTT. The chain couples TRBV2 to TRBJ2-3; TRBD2 matches 8 bases. The V gene end was trimmed by 8 bases and the J gene end by 0 bases; junction bases not matched to a gene: 10. The CDR3 is made up of 16 amino acids. Germline CDR1 is SNHLY and CDR2 is FYNNEI.

This clonotype has ten or more counts. V gene TRBV4-1 combines with J gene TRBJ1-2, with D unresolved. Looked up from germline, CDR1 is MGHRA and CDR2 is YSYEKL. The CDR3 loop spans 15 amino acids. V was cut by 0 bases and J by 0 bases, with 8 bases left in between. DNA of the CDR3: TGCGCCAGCAGCCAAGAGGCAGGAGCTAACTATGGCTACACCTTC. Its translation: CASSQEAGANYGYTF.